The rows below give T cell receptor beta chains drawn from one sample of a study of post-analysis software for immune sequencing data. TCRdb reprocessed the PCR reads with MiXCR, giving one entry per CDR3 protein. The sample shows roughly 800,000 distinct CDR3 sequences, around 50% of them seen only once. Specimen: blood. These receptors all come from a girl aged 5 to 17 with multiple sclerosis. The CDR3 runs from the conserved cysteine through the conserved F or W. The D gene is left open where the match is weak. The size of a clone is reported for some rows only, either as once, few or many, or as a class for expanded clones.

CDR3aa,CDR3nt,v_gene,j_gene,abundance,d_gene
CASQYTDTQYF,TGTGCCAGCCAATACACAGATACGCAGTATTTT,TRBV6-5,TRBJ2-3,few,-
CASSPAGTFGSYEQYF,TGTGCCAGCAGCCCAGCCGGGACATTCGGCTCCTACGAGCAGTACTTC,TRBV7-2,TRBJ2-7,-,-
CASRESRGTQYF,TGTGCCAGCAGGGAATCCAGGGGGACCCAGTACTTC,TRBV7-2,TRBJ2-5,few,-
CASSLDSYLWVNTEAFF,TGTGCCAGCAGCCTAGACAGCTACCTTTGGGTGAACACTGAAGCTTTCTTT,TRBV12-3/TRBV12-4,TRBJ1-1,-,-
CASSLGVRGRDNYGYTF,TGCGCCAGCAGCTTGGGCGTTAGGGGAAGGGATAACTATGGCTACACCTTC,TRBV5-1,TRBJ1-2,-,-
CSARGGVGSDTEAFF,TGCAGTGCTAGAGGCGGGGTGGGGTCGGACACTGAAGCTTTCTTT,TRBV20-1,TRBJ1-1,few,-
CASSLRSSWRADTQYF,TGTGCCAGCAGTTTAAGGTCTTCTTGGCGCGCAGATACGCAGTATTTT,TRBV12-3/TRBV12-4,TRBJ2-3,-,-
CAIRNSTDTQYF,TGTGCCATCAGAAACAGCACAGATACGCAGTATTTT,TRBV10-3,TRBJ2-3,-,-
CASSLDWTNTEAFF,TGCGCCAGCAGCTTGGACTGGACAAACACTGAAGCTTTCTTT,TRBV5-1,TRBJ1-1,-,-
CACSSFGLAGADPETQYF,TGTGCCTGCAGCTCCTTCGGACTAGCGGGAGCAGATCCAGAGACCCAGTACTTC,TRBV28,TRBJ2-5,-,TRBD2
CSVWTRRGGQFF,TGCAGTGTCTGGACAAGGAGGGGAGGGCAGTTCTTC,TRBV20-1,TRBJ2-1,-,-
CSAGGVRNYGYTF,TGCAGTGCCGGAGGGGTAAGGAACTATGGCTACACCTTC,TRBV20-1,TRBJ1-2,-,-
CASSHTGTGANYGYTF,TGTGCCAGCAGCCATACCGGGACAGGAGCCAACTATGGCTACACCTTC,TRBV3-1,TRBJ1-2,-,TRBD1
CASSLEGGRGHEQYF,TGTGCCAGCAGCTTAGAAGGGGGCAGGGGCCACGAGCAGTACTTC,TRBV7-2,TRBJ2-7,-,TRBD1
CASSLMGRWTDTQYF,TGCGCCAGCAGCTTGATGGGACGGTGGACAGATACGCAGTATTTT,TRBV5-1,TRBJ2-3,few,-
CASSEALDRVSEQYF,TGTGCCAGCAGTGAAGCGCTGGACAGGGTTAGTGAGCAGTACTTC,TRBV2,TRBJ2-7,-,TRBD1
CASSLSPFTNQETQYF,TGTGCCAGCAGTTTATCTCCATTTACAAACCAAGAGACCCAGTACTTC,TRBV27,TRBJ2-5,-,-
CSVDSRGLDTQYF,TGCAGCGTTGATTCGCGGGGGCTTGATACGCAGTATTTT,TRBV29-1,TRBJ2-3,-,-
CASSPFGQGDSYEQYF,TGTGCCAGCAGCCCCTTTGGACAGGGGGACTCCTACGAGCAGTACTTC,TRBV7-2,TRBJ2-7,once,TRBD1
CASSQNYRGYEQYF,TGTGCCAGCAGTCAAAATTACAGGGGCTACGAGCAGTACTTC,TRBV6-1,TRBJ2-7,-,TRBD1
CASSSSGEGYEQYF,TGTGCCAGCAGCTCTAGCGGAGAGGGCTACGAGCAGTACTTC,TRBV7-9,TRBJ2-7,-,TRBD2
CAISESRAGTGAEPLHF,TGTGCCATCAGTGAGTCTCGGGCCGGGACAGGAGCCGAACCCCTCCACTTT,TRBV10-3,TRBJ1-6,-,TRBD1
CASSLESRSKQPQHF,TGTGCCAGCAGCTTAGAGTCGAGGTCAAAGCAGCCCCAGCATTTT,TRBV7-2,TRBJ1-5,-,-
CASSQIRRGDGYTF,TGCGCCAGCAGCCAGATTCGCAGGGGGGATGGCTACACCTTC,TRBV4-1,TRBJ1-2,few,TRBD1
CASSSRAGGWRNEQFF,TGTGCCAGCAGCTCCAGAGCGGGAGGGTGGCGCAATGAGCAGTTCTTC,TRBV11-2,TRBJ2-1,-,TRBD2
CASSPGGQFPLLREQFF,TGTGCCAGCTCACCAGGTGGACAGTTCCCTCTCCTACGGGAGCAGTTCTTC,TRBV18,TRBJ2-1,-,-
CATSDAASGRAHEQFF,TGTGCCACCAGTGATGCAGCTAGCGGGAGGGCCCATGAGCAGTTCTTC,TRBV24-1,TRBJ2-1,-,TRBD2
CSVRTLADEQYF,TGCAGCGTAAGGACACTAGCAGACGAGCAGTACTTC,TRBV29-1,TRBJ2-7,few,-
CASSQNRGPSGANVLTF,TGTGCCAGCAGCCAAAACAGGGGCCCCTCTGGGGCCAACGTCCTGACTTTC,TRBV3-1,TRBJ2-6,few,TRBD1
CSARRGGMETQYF,TGCAGTGCTAGGCGGGGGGGCATGGAGACCCAGTACTTC,TRBV20-1,TRBJ2-5,few,TRBD2
CASSPRGQGGNSPLHF,TGTGCCAGCAGCCCTCGAGGGCAGGGGGGTAATTCACCCCTCCACTTT,TRBV12-3/TRBV12-4,TRBJ1-6,-,TRBD1
CASSFGLAEPSYNEQFF,TGTGCCAGCAGCTTTGGACTAGCGGAACCCTCCTACAATGAGCAGTTCTTC,TRBV7-9,TRBJ2-1,once,TRBD2
CASSLVRGGWDEQFF,TGTGCCAGCAGCTTAGTTCGGGGGGGCTGGGATGAGCAGTTCTTC,TRBV7-3,TRBJ2-1,few,TRBD2
CASSFVGNEKLFF,TGTGCCAGCAGTTTCGTGGGTAATGAAAAACTGTTTTTT,TRBV27,TRBJ1-4,-,-
CASSLRTEMNTEAFF,TGCGCCAGCAGCTTAAGGACAGAAATGAACACTGAAGCTTTCTTT,TRBV5-1,TRBJ1-1,-,-
CSARTFEQFF,TGCAGCGCAAGGACTTTTGAGCAGTTCTTC,TRBV29-1,TRBJ2-1,-,-
CASRTGRAYNEKLFF,TGTGCCAGCAGGACCGGACGAGCGTATAATGAAAAACTGTTTTTT,TRBV6-5,TRBJ1-4,once,-
CASSLHRVSGANVLTF,TGTGCCAGCAGCCTCCACAGGGTATCCGGGGCCAACGTCCTGACTTTC,TRBV3-1,TRBJ2-6,-,-
CASSYAEGRETQYF,TGTGCCAGCAGTTACGCTGAGGGGAGAGAGACCCAGTACTTC,TRBV6-5,TRBJ2-5,few,-
CSAVRALLRDEQYF,TGCAGTGCGGTCCGGGCCTTGTTAAGGGACGAGCAGTACTTC,TRBV20-1,TRBJ2-7,few,-
CASGGLAGGPVNIQYF,TGTGCCAGCGGGGGACTAGCGGGAGGGCCGGTAAACATTCAGTACTTC,TRBV12-3/TRBV12-4,TRBJ2-4,few,TRBD2
CASSQGWGQQETQYF,TGCGCCAGCAGCCAAGGGTGGGGACAGCAAGAGACCCAGTACTTC,TRBV4-1,TRBJ2-5,few,TRBD1
CASRLVGGAVGYTF,TGTGCCAGCAGGCTTGTCGGGGGAGCGGTAGGCTACACCTTC,TRBV6-6,TRBJ1-2,-,-
CASSSSNNYEQYF,TGTGCCAGCAGCTCGAGTAATAACTACGAGCAGTACTTC,TRBV7-2,TRBJ2-7,few,-
CASSPLLAGYWELFF,TGTGCCAGCAGCCCCTTACTAGCGGGATACTGGGAGCTGTTTTTT,TRBV5-5,TRBJ2-2,-,TRBD2
CASSQDMGWNQPQHF,TGTGCCAGCAGCCAAGATATGGGGTGGAATCAGCCCCAGCATTTT,TRBV3-1,TRBJ1-5,-,-
CASSSTSGGHSSYNEQFF,TGTGCCAGCAGTTCGACTAGCGGGGGGCATAGCTCCTACAATGAGCAGTTCTTC,TRBV12-3/TRBV12-4,TRBJ2-1,-,TRBD2
CASSQASPEQFF,TGCGCCAGCAGCCAAGCTTCCCCTGAGCAGTTCTTC,TRBV4-1,TRBJ2-1,-,-
CASSLTGDTEAFF,TGTGCTAGCAGCTTAACTGGAGACACTGAAGCTTTCTTT,TRBV7-3,TRBJ1-1,many,-
CSAGGTLERETQYF,TGCAGTGCTGGCGGGACTCTGGAGAGGGAGACCCAGTACTTC,TRBV20-1,TRBJ2-5,few,-
CSASPENYEQYF,TGCAGTGCTAGCCCGGAGAACTACGAGCAGTACTTC,TRBV20-1,TRBJ2-7,few,-
CSASLLAGDRTDTQYF,TGCAGTGCTAGTTTGCTAGCGGGAGATCGGACAGATACGCAGTATTTT,TRBV20-1,TRBJ2-3,many,TRBD2
CASSESGSSYNEQFF,TGTGCCAGCAGTGAGAGCGGGAGCTCCTACAATGAGCAGTTCTTC,TRBV2,TRBJ2-1,-,TRBD2
CSAREGVETQYF,TGCAGTGCTAGGGAGGGGGTTGAGACCCAGTACTTC,TRBV20-1,TRBJ2-5,few,-
CASRLGLPNQPQHF,TGTGCCAGCAGACTAGGGCTTCCCAATCAGCCCCAGCATTTT,TRBV2,TRBJ1-5,-,-
CAVRGGLGEETQYF,TGTGCCGTTAGGGGGGGACTAGGAGAAGAGACCCAGTACTTC,TRBV10-3,TRBJ2-5,few,TRBD2
CSAPNRGRDGYTF,TGCAGTGCACCGAACAGGGGGCGCGATGGCTACACCTTC,TRBV20-1,TRBJ1-2,-,TRBD1
CASSQGDRETQYF,TGTGCCAGCAGCCAAGGGGATCGGGAGACCCAGTACTTC,TRBV14,TRBJ2-5,-,-